The 31 T cell receptor beta chains given below trace back to one sample, sequenced in a study of shared clonotypes between healthy human individuals. Produced via immunoSEQ multiplex PCR; TCRdb's table is partial and in-frame only. The sample records 2 million to 2.5 million clones, nearly 97% being singletons. Sequencing was done on a sample of naive CD4+ T cells sorted from blood. Subset noted: CD45RA+ positively selected. The receptors were gathered from a man aged 18 to 29 in good health.

Points on this clone: This same CDR3 is encoded by further DNA sequences in the sample. The chain joins TRBV6-5 to TRBJ1-1; 9 bases match TRBD1. CDR1 and CDR2 from the germline V gene are MNHEY and SVGAGI. This CDR3 is built from 13 residues. With 6 bases clipped from V and 5 bases from J, the junction kept 4 bases outside the gene matches. The CDR3 loop is CASRQGAGTEAFF. In nucleotides, the CDR3 is TGTGCCAGCAGACAGGGGGCGGGGACTGAAGCTTTCTTT.

J is TRBJ2-5 and V is TRBV7-9; 8 bases are a match to TRBD1. Germline loops: CDR1 SEHNR, CDR2 FQNEAQ (reference sequence). Trimming at V came to 3 bases and at J to 4 bases, leaving 7 bases not matched to a gene. The CDR3 has 15 amino acids. The DNA of the CDR3 is TGTGCCAGCAGCTTCTCACAGGGGGTGATAGAGACCCAGTACTTC. As protein: CASSFSQGVIETQYF. Based on the CDR3 plus reference TRBV7-9 and TRBJ2-5, the full variable domain is DTGVSQNPRHKITKRGQNVTFRCDPISEHNRLYWYRQTLGQGPEFLTYFQNEAQLEKSRLLSDRFSAERPKGSFSTLEIQRTEQGDSAMYLCASSFSQGVIETQYFGPGTRLLVL.

This clone was seen only once. J is TRBJ2-5 and V is TRBV2, with a weak D call TRBD2 (6 bases). This CDR3 is 17 amino acids long. Per the germline V gene, CDR1 is SNHLY and CDR2 is FYNNEI. The V and J ends lost 6 bases and 3 bases respectively, with 23 bases between them. The CDR3 nucleotides read TGTGCCAGCAGCACCGGGACTCGCGACCCAAGGAAAGAGACCCAGTACTTC. Amino acid sequence: CASSTGTRDPRKETQYF.

V gene TRBV5-1 combines with J gene TRBJ1-2, with 7 bases that match TRBD1. With 0 bases clipped from V and 6 bases from J, the junction kept 5 bases outside the gene matches. The CDR3 sequence is 14 residues long. CDR1 is SGHRS, CDR2 YFSETQ, per germline. CDR3: CASSLAQGNHGYTF. DNA for the CDR3: TGCGCCAGCAGCTTGGCACAGGGGAACCATGGCTACACCTTC. Drawing the rest from reference TRBV5-1 and TRBJ1-2, the complete variable domain is KAGVTQTPRYLIKTRGQQVTLSCSPISGHRSVSWYQQTPGQGLQFLFEYFSETQRNKGNFPGRFSGRQFSNSRSEMNVSTLELGDSALYLCASSLAQGNHGYTFGSGTRLTVV.

The chain has TRBV4-3 and TRBJ2-7; tentatively, D is TRBD1 (5 bases). With 0 bases removed from V and 2 bases from J, the gap between germline ends came to 11 bases. Germline loops: CDR1 LGHNA, CDR2 YSLEER. The CDR3 length is 15 residues. CDR3 sequence reads: CASSQDVQVPYEQYF. The CDR3 nucleotides read TGCGCCAGCAGCCAAGACGTACAGGTTCCCTACGAGCAGTACTTC.

This sequence joins TRBV7-3 and TRBJ1-1; D might be TRBD1 (5 bases). The germline V gene has CDR1 SGHTA and CDR2 FQGTGA. The CDR3 length is 13 residues. Trimming cost V 4 bases and J 4 bases, with 10 bases left between them. In nucleotides, the CDR3 is TGTGCCAGCAGCTCCAGACAGACCACTGAAGCTTTCTTT. Translated: CASSSRQTTEAFF. The full variable domain, rest sourced from reference TRBV7-3 and TRBJ1-1, is GAGVSQTPSNKVTEKGKYVELRCDPISGHTALYWYRQSLGQGPEFLIYFQGTGAADDSGLPNDRFFAVRPEGSVSTLKIQRTERGDSAVYLCASSSRQTTEAFFGQGTRLTVV.

Worth noting for this clone: A junction end diverges from the germline sequence, so it may reflect a read error. The chain recombines TRBV7-8 with TRBJ2-5; no clear D. CDR3 length equals 16 residues. The germline V gene has CDR1 SGHVS and CDR2 FQNEAQ. The chain's CDR3 is CASSLGGSRTQATQYF. In DNA form, the CDR3 reads TGTGCCAGCAGCTTAGGTGGCAGTAGAACCCAAGCGACCCAGTACTTC. Looking up the rest from reference TRBV7-8 and TRBJ2-5 gives the full variable domain: GAGVSQSPRYKVAKRGQDVALRCDPISGHVSLFWYQQALGQGPEFLTYFQNEAQLDKSGLPSDRFFAERPEGSVSTLKIQRTQQEDSAVYLCASSLGGSRTQATQYFGPGTRLLVL.

This chain uses TRBV5-6 with TRBJ1-1; tentative D call: TRBD1 (6 bases). Per the germline V gene, CDR1 is SGHDT and CDR2 is YYEEEE. V lost 3 bases and J lost 4, with 16 bases in between. This CDR3 is built from 15 residues. The CDR3 loop reads CASSWGETGGTEAFF. CDR3 nucleotides: TGTGCCAGCAGCTGGGGGGAGACAGGCGGCACTGAAGCTTTCTTT. The variable domain in full, with the rest retrieved from reference TRBV5-6 and TRBJ1-1, is DAGVTQSPTHLIKTRGQQVTLRCSPKSGHDTVSWYQQALGQGPQFIFQYYEEEERQRGNFPDRFSGHQFPNYSSELNVNALLLGDSALYLCASSWGETGGTEAFFGQGTRLTVV.

V is TRBV5-4 and J is TRBJ2-7; 9 bases map to TRBD1. J lost 5 bases, V lost 4 bases, and 16 bases had no gene match. The V gene's germline CDR1 is SGHNT and CDR2 YYREEE (reference sequence). The CDR3 length is 17 residues. DNA for the CDR3: TGTGCCAGCAGCCCCCGAATTCCGGGACAGGGTGTCCACGAGCAGTACTTC. Its protein is CASSPRIPGQGVHEQYF.

This sequence joins TRBV6-5 and TRBJ1-2; the match to TRBD1 covers 9 bases. The CDR3 is 13 residues long. CDR1 is MNHEY, CDR2 SVGAGI, per germline. With 0 bases clipped from V and 12 bases from J, the junction kept 5 bases outside the gene matches. Here the CDR3 DNA reads TGTGCCAGCAGTTACTCGGGACAGGGATCCCACACCTTC. Protein product: CASSYSGQGSHTF.

The J gene is TRBJ1-1, the V gene TRBV5-1; no definite D call. The V end was cut by 1 base, the J end by 5 bases, with 15 bases between. CDR1 and CDR2 from the germline V gene are SGHRS and YFSETQ. The CDR3 is 15 residues long. CDR3 coding DNA: TGCGCCAGCAGCTTGAACGGGTGGGAACGGACTGAAGCTTTCTTT. It yields the protein CASSLNGWERTEAFF.

The chain combines TRBV2 with TRBJ1-2; 7 nucleotides agree with TRBD1. This CDR3 region has 14 residues. Germline CDR1 is SNHLY and CDR2 is FYNNEI. V shed 4 bases, J shed 3 bases, and the junction held 5 bases outside the gene matches. The CDR3 spells CASSGQGWDYGYTF. In DNA form, the CDR3 reads TGTGCCAGCAGTGGACAGGGATGGGACTATGGCTACACCTTC.

V gene TRBV5-1 combines with J gene TRBJ1-1; D is ambiguous. The CDR3 is 15 amino acids. Germline V gives CDR1 SGHRS, CDR2 YFSETQ. V shed 2 bases and J shed 1 base, with 12 bases lying between them. Written as DNA, the CDR3 is TGCGCCAGCAGCTTAGAAGCGCTGGGGAACACTGAAGCTTTCTTT. Encoded protein: CASSLEALGNTEAFF.

The V gene is TRBV4-2, the J gene TRBJ1-2; 8 bases match TRBD1. The J segment lost 3 bases and the V segment lost 3 bases, leaving 9 bases of the junction unmatched. The CDR3 totals 16 residues. Germline loops: CDR1 LGHNA, CDR2 YNFKEQ. CDR3: CASSQRGGTGHYGYTF. The CDR3 bases are TGTGCCAGCAGCCAGCGCGGAGGGACAGGACACTATGGCTACACCTTC.

The chain has TRBV5-1 and TRBJ2-5, with a weak D call TRBD2 (6 bases). Germline V gene lookup returns CDR1 SGHRS and CDR2 YFSETQ. This CDR3 is 16 amino acids long. V was clipped by 0 bases and J by 2 bases, with 14 bases between them. CDR3 sequence (DNA): TGCGCCAGCAGCTTGGAAGCAGGGAGGAGACAAGAGACCCAGTACTTC. Its protein is CASSLEAGRRQETQYF.

J is TRBJ1-4 and V is TRBV5-5; 7 nucleotides agree with TRBD1. Germline-derived CDR1 and CDR2 are SGHKS and YYEKEE (reference sequence). This CDR3 contains 14 residues. The ends lost 2 bases at V and 8 bases at J; junction bases unmatched: 6. The CDR3 region is CASSLHRGKEKLFF. CDR3 coding DNA: TGTGCCAGCAGCTTACACAGGGGAAAGGAAAAACTGTTTTTT. The whole variable domain, filled in from reference TRBV5-5 and TRBJ1-4, reads DAGVTQSPTHLIKTRGQQVTLRCSPISGHKSVSWYQQVLGQGPQFIFQYYEKEERGRGNFPDRFSARQFPNYSSELNVNALLLGDSALYLCASSLHRGKEKLFFGSGTQLSVL.

The chain uses TRBV27 and TRBJ2-1; D may be TRBD1 (6 bases). CDR1 MNHEY and CDR2 SMNVEV come from the germline V gene (reference sequence). This CDR3 contains 19 residues. V dropped 3 bases and J dropped 0 bases, with 21 bases sitting between them. The CDR3 here is CASSLAPQQGLSSYNEQFF. DNA for the CDR3: TGTGCCAGCAGTTTGGCACCTCAACAGGGCCTCAGCTCCTACAATGAGCAGTTCTTC.

The chain recombines TRBV10-3 with TRBJ1-2; 8 nucleotides match TRBD1. Germline values: CDR1 ENHRY, CDR2 SYGVKD. V lost 4 bases to trimming and J lost 4 bases; unmatched junction nucleotides: 8. This CDR3 has 15 residues. The CDR3 DNA follows: TGTGCCATCAGTGGGAATGGACAGGGAGGCTATGGCTACACCTTC. Its translation: CAISGNGQGGYGYTF.

This sequence joins TRBV29-1 and TRBJ1-1; 7 positions match TRBD1. Germline CDR1 is SQVTM and CDR2 is ANQGSEA. The J segment lost 2 bases and the V segment lost 7 bases, leaving 10 bases of the junction unmatched. This CDR3 has 14 residues. This CDR3 reads CSAGTALGNTEAFF. Here the CDR3 DNA reads TGCAGCGCAGGGACAGCCCTTGGTAACACTGAAGCTTTCTTT.

This clone was found once. The V and J genes are TRBV5-3 and TRBJ2-1; 8 positions agree with TRBD2. TRBV5-3 is given ORF status, its function remaining uncertain. The CDR3 runs 21 residues. Losses at the gene ends were 1 base for V and 7 bases for J; bases not matched to a gene: 25. The CDR3 DNA is TGTGCCAGAAGCTTGAGGGCGGTGGTATCTACGGGGACTAGTCTTTCGAATGAGCAGTTCTTC. It specifies CARSLRAVVSTGTSLSNEQFF.

This clone appeared once. This chain links TRBV5-1 with TRBJ2-5; D uncertain. Trimming removed 0 bases from V and 3 bases from J, with 9 bases in between. The CDR3 extends over 14 amino acids. The germline CDR1 and CDR2 sequences are SGHRS and YFSETQ. In nucleotides, the CDR3 is TGCGCCAGCAGCTTGGGACTGTTAAAAGAGACCCAGTACTTC. Translating it yields CASSLGLLKETQYF.

The chain carries TRBV9 and TRBJ1-5; D is unresolved. This CDR3 has 15 residues. Germline values: CDR1 SGDLS, CDR2 YYNGEE. V lost 0 bases, J lost 7 bases, and 14 bases lay in between. CDR3 protein: CASSVDAGLNQPQHF. For the CDR3, the DNA is TGTGCCAGCAGCGTAGATGCAGGTCTAAACCAGCCCCAGCATTTT.

This clone was seen just once. The chain employs TRBV5-4 and TRBJ2-7; D not resolved. This CDR3 has 15 residues. Trimming shortened V by 0 bases and J by 0 bases, and 10 bases separated the two germline ends. Germline V gene sequence: CDR1 SGHNT, CDR2 YYREEE (reference sequence). CDR3 nucleotides: TGTGCCAGCAGCTTGGCCCGGAGTCCCTCCTACGAGCAGTACTTC. Translating gives CASSLARSPSYEQYF.

The rearrangement uses TRBV27 and TRBJ2-1, with 12 nucleotides matching TRBD1. There are 16 residues in the CDR3. Germline values: CDR1 MNHEY, CDR2 SMNVEV (reference sequence). After removal of 4 bases from V and 8 bases from J, the junction contained 9 bases not matched to a gene. CDR3 in DNA: TGTGCCAGCAGTTCTTGGGGACAGGGGGCCGTCTATGAGCAGTTCTTC. This encodes CASSSWGQGAVYEQFF.

This clone was observed once. V gene TRBV5-5 combines with J gene TRBJ1-2, with D uncertain. The V gene's germline CDR1 is SGHKS and CDR2 YYEKEE (reference sequence). The CDR3 is 13 amino acids. V dropped 0 bases and J dropped 8 bases, with 11 bases sitting between them. Here the CDR3 DNA reads TGTGCCAGCAGCTTGGAAGGGCTAAGAGGCTACACCTTC. Residues: CASSLEGLRGYTF.

The gene calls are TRBV6-4 and TRBJ1-6, with 7 positions matching TRBD1. Germline values: CDR1 MRHNA, CDR2 SNTAGT. The CDR3 covers 14 residues. The ends lost 6 bases at V and 2 bases at J; junction bases unmatched: 1. The DNA of the CDR3 is TGTGCCAGCAGCGGACAGGCCTATAATTCACCCCTCCACTTT. Its translation: CASSGQAYNSPLHF.

The V gene is TRBV18, the J gene TRBJ2-1; 12 bases match TRBD1. CDR3 length equals 15 residues. V shed 6 bases, J shed 8 bases, and the junction held 8 bases outside the gene matches. Germline CDR1 and CDR2: KGHSH and LQKENI. The CDR3 loop reads CASSSQGQGAYEQFF. DNA of the CDR3: TGTGCCAGCTCGAGCCAGGGACAGGGGGCATATGAGCAGTTCTTC.

The chain joins TRBV10-1 to TRBJ1-4; no clear D. This CDR3 contains 14 residues. The V end was cut by 4 bases, the J end by 2 bases, with 8 bases between. In germline, CDR1 is WNHNN, CDR2 SYGVQD (reference sequence). This CDR3 is CASSGTGTNEKLFF. DNA of the CDR3: TGCGCCAGCAGTGGGACGGGGACTAATGAAAAACTGTTTTTT.

V gene TRBV5-4 combines with J gene TRBJ2-5; D is possibly TRBD2 (5 bases). The CDR3 totals 12 residues. Germline CDR1 SGHNT, CDR2 YYREEE (reference sequence). V gave up 4 bases and J gave up 5 bases, with 9 bases separating them. This chain's CDR3 is CASSPDSETQYF. The CDR3 coding sequence is TGTGCCAGCAGCCCGGACTCGGAGACCCAGTACTTC.

The rearrangement uses TRBV5-1 and TRBJ2-3, with 10 bases aligning to TRBD2. This CDR3 region has 15 residues. CDR1 and CDR2 from the germline V gene are SGHRS and YFSETQ. Trimming took 3 bases from V and 0 from J; bases not matched to a gene: 1. The CDR3 loop reads CASSSSGSSTDTQYF. The DNA of the CDR3 is TGCGCCAGCAGCTCTAGCGGGAGCAGCACAGATACGCAGTATTTT.

The gene calls are TRBV6-6 and TRBJ1-4; no clear D gene. The length of the CDR3 is 11 residues. V lost 6 bases and J 10 bases, leaving 9 bases between the germline ends. CDR1 is MNHNY, CDR2 SVGAGI, per germline (reference sequence). The CDR3, as DNA: TGTGCCAGCAGAACCACTGGAAAACTGTTTTTT. This translates into CASRTTGKLFF.